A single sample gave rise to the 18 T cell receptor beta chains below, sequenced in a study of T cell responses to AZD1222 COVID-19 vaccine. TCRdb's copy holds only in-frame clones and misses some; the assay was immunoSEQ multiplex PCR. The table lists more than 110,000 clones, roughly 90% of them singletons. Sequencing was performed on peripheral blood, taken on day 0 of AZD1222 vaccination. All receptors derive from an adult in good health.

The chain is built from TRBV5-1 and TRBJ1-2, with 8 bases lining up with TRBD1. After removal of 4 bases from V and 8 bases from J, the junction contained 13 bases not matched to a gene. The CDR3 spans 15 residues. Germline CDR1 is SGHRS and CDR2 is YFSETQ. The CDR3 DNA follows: TGCGCCAGCAGCGAAGAGTGGACAGGGATGTACGGCTACACCTTC. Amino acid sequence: CASSEEWTGMYGYTF. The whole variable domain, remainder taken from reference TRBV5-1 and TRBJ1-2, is KAGVTQTPRYLIKTRGQQVTLSCSPISGHRSVSWYQQTPGQGLQFLFEYFSETQRNKGNFPGRFSGRQFSNSRSEMNVSTLELGDSALYLCASSEEWTGMYGYTFGSGTRLTVV.

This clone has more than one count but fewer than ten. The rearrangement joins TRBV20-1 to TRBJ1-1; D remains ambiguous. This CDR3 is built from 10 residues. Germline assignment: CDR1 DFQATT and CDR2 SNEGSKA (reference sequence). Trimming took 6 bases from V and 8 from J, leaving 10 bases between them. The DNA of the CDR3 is TGCAGTGCCCGAGAGTGGGAAGCTTTCTTT. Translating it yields CSAREWEAFF.

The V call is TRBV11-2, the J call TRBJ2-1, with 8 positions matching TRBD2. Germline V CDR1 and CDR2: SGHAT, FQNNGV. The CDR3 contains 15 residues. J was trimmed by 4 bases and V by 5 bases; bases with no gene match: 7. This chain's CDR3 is CASSPRGGPYNEQFF. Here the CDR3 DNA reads TGTGCCAGCAGCCCACGGGGGGGGCCATACAATGAGCAGTTCTTC.

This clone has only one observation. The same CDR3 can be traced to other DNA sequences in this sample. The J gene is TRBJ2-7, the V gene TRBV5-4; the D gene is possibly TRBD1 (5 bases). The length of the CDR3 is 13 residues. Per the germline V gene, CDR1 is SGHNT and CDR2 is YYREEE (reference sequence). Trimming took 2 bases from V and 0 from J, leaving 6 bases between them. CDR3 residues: CASSFRGSYEQYF. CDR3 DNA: TGTGCCAGCAGCTTTAGGGGCTCCTACGAGCAGTACTTC.

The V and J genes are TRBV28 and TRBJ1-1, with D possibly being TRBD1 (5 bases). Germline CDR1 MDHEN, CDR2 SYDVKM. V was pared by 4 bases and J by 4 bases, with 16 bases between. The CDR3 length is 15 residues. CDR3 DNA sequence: TGTGCCAGCAGTTCCCCCAGGGCGGGGTTCACTGAAGCTTTCTTT. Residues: CASSSPRAGFTEAFF.

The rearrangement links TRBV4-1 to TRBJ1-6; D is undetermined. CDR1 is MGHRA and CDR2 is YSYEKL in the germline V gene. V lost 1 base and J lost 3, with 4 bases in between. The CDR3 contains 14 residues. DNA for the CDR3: TGCGCCAGCAGCCAAGCAGTCTATAATTCACCCCTCCACTTT. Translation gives CASSQAVYNSPLHF.

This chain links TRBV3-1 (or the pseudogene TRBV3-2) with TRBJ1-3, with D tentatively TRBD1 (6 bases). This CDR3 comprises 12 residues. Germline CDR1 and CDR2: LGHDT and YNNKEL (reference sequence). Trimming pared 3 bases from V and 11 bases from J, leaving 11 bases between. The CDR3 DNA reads TGTGCCAGCAGCCATCAGGGGAGGGCCATATATTTT. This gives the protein CASSHQGRAIYF.

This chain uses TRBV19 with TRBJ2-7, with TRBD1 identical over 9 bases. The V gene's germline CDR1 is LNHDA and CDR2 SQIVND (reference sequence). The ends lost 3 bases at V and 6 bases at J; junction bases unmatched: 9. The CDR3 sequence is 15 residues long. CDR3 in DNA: TGTGCCAGTAGTATCCGGGACAGGGCCCCAGTCGAGCAGTACTTC. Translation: CASSIRDRAPVEQYF.

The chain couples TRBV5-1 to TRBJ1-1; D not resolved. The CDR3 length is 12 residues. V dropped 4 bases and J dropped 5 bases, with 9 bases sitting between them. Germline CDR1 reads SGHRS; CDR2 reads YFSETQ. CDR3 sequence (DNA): TGCGCCAGCAGCCCTCGAGGGACTGAAGCTTTCTTT. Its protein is CASSPRGTEAFF. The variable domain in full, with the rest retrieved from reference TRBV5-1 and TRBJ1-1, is KAGVTQTPRYLIKTRGQQVTLSCSPISGHRSVSWYQQTPGQGLQFLFEYFSETQRNKGNFPGRFSGRQFSNSRSEMNVSTLELGDSALYLCASSPRGTEAFFGQGTRLTVV.

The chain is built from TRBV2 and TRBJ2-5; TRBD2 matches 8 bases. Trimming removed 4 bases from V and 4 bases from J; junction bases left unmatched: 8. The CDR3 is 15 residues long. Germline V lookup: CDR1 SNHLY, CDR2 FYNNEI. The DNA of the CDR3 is TGTGCCAGCAGTGGAACGGGAGGGCCGGGAGAGACCCAGTACTTC. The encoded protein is CASSGTGGPGETQYF.

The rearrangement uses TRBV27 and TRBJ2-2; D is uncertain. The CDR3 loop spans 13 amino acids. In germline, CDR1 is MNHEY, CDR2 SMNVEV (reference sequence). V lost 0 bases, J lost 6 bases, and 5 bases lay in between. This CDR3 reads CASSLSAAGELFF. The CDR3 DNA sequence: TGTGCCAGCAGTTTATCCGCAGCCGGGGAGCTGTTTTTT.

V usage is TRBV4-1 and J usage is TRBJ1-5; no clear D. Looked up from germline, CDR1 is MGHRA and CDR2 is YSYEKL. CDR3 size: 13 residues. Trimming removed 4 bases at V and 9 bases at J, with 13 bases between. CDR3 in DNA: TGCGCCAGCAGCCTCGTCGGAGATTTGCCCCAGCATTTT. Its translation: CASSLVGDLPQHF.

The CDR3 protein is CASSAPANYGYTF. The CDR3 DNA reads TGTGCCAGCAGCGCACCCGCTAACTATGGCTACACCTTC. The chain employs TRBV28 and TRBJ1-2; D uncertain. V lost 6 bases, J lost 0 bases, and 8 bases lay in between. The CDR3 loop spans 13 amino acids. Germline V gives CDR1 MDHEN, CDR2 SYDVKM.

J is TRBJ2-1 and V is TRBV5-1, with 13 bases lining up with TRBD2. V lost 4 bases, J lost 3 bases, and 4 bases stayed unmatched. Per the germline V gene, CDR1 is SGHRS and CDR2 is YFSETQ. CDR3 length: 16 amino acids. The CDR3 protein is CASSGGTSGNYNEQFF. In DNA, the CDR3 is TGCGCCAGCAGCGGGGGGACTAGCGGGAACTACAATGAGCAGTTCTTC.

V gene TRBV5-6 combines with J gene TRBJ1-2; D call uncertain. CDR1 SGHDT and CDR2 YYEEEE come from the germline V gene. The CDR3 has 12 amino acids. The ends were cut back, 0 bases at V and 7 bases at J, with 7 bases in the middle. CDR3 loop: CASSLEAVGYTF. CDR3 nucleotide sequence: TGTGCCAGCAGCTTGGAGGCCGTTGGCTACACCTTC.

CDR3 in amino acids: CASKTSGGRADTQYF. DNA of the CDR3: TGCGCCAGTAAGACTAGCGGGGGACGGGCAGATACGCAGTATTTT. V and J are TRBV10-2 and TRBJ2-3; the match to TRBD2 covers 12 bases. The CDR3 is 15 residues long. J lost 4 bases, V lost 9 bases, and 8 bases had no gene match. The germline V gene has CDR1 WSHSY and CDR2 SAAADI.

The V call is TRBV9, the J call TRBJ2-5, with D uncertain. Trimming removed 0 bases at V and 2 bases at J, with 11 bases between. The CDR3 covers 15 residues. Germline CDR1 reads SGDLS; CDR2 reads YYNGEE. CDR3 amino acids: CASSVASSLQETQYF. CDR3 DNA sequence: TGTGCCAGCAGCGTAGCCTCCAGCTTACAAGAGACCCAGTACTTC.

This chain's CDR3 is CASSVGDRDYEQYF. In nucleotides, the CDR3 is TGTGCCAGCAGCGTTGGGGACCGGGACTACGAGCAGTACTTC. The chain carries TRBV9 and TRBJ2-7; TRBD1 or TRBD2 may be the D gene (5 bases each). The CDR3 has 14 amino acids. V was cut by 2 bases and J by 3 bases, with 12 bases left in between. Per germline, CDR1 SGDLS and CDR2 YYNGEE.